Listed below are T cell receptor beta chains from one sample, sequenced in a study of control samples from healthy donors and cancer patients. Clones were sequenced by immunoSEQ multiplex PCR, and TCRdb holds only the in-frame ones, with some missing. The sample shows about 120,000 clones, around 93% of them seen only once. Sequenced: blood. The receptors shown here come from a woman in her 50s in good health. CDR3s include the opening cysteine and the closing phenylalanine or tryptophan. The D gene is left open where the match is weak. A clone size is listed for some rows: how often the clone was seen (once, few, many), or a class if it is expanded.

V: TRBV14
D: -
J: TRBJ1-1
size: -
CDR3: CASSQGTEREAFF
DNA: TGTGCCAGCAGCCAGGGGACGGAAAGGGAAGCTTTCTTT

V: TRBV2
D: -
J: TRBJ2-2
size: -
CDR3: CASSEETGYNTGELFF
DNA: TGTGCCAGCAGTGAAGAAACAGGTTACAACACCGGGGAGCTGTTTTTT

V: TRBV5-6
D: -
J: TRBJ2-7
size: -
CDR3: CASRLWAPLSYEQYF
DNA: TGTGCCAGCAGACTATGGGCGCCCTTATCCTACGAGCAGTACTTC

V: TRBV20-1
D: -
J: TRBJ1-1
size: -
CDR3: CSASGHPGAFF
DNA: TGCAGTGCCTCGGGACACCCCGGAGCTTTCTTT

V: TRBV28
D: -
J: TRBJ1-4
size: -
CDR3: CASRGSGEKLFF
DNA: TGTGCCAGCAGGGGGTCCGGTGAAAAACTGTTTTTT

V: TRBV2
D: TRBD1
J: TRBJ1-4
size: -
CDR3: CASSRDRVDEKLFF
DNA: TGTGCCAGCAGTCGGGACAGGGTCGATGAAAAACTGTTTTTT

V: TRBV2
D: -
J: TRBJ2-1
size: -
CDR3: CASSETQRTYNEQFF
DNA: TGTGCCAGCAGTGAAACCCAGCGGACCTACAATGAGCAGTTCTTC

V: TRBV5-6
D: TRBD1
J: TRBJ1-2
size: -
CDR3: CATRARGRRLGYTF
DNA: TGTGCCACTAGGGCCAGGGGGCGGAGGCTTGGCTACACCTTC

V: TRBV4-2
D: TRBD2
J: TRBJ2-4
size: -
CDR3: CASSQEEAGEINIQYF
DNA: TGTGCCAGCAGCCAAGAGGAAGCGGGGGAGATAAACATTCAGTACTTC

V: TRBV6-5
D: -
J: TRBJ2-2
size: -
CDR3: CASSYFNFGHTGELFF
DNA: TGTGCCAGCAGTTACTTCAATTTCGGGCACACCGGGGAGCTGTTTTTT

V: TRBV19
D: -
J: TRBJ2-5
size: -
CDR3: CASSIGLETQYF
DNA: TGTGCCAGTAGTATAGGGTTGGAGACCCAGTACTTC

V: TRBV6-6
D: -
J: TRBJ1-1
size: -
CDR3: CASTSEGDVNTEAFF
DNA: TGTGCCAGCACTTCCGAAGGGGATGTGAACACTGAAGCTTTCTTT

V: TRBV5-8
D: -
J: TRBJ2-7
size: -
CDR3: CASSLAGTGSYEQYF
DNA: TGTGCCAGCAGCTTGGCCGGGACTGGATCCTACGAGCAGTACTTC

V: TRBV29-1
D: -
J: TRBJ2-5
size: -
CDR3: CSVLGETQYF
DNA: TGCAGCGTCCTGGGGGAGACCCAGTACTTC

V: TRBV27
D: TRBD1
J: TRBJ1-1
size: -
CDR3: CASAGQVLTDFRNTEAFF
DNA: TGTGCCAGCGCAGGACAGGTTCTCACTGATTTTAGGAACACTGAAGCTTTCTTT

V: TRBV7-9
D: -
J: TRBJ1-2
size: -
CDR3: CASNRGQSNYGYTF
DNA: TGTGCCAGCAACCGGGGCCAGTCTAACTATGGCTACACCTTC

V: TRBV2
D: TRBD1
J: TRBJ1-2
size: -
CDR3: CASSVDRGPDGYTF
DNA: TGTGCCAGCAGTGTCGACAGGGGGCCGGATGGCTACACCTTC

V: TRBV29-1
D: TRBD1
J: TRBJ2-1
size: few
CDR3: CSVEGQYNEQFF
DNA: TGCAGCGTAGAGGGACAGTACAATGAGCAGTTCTTC

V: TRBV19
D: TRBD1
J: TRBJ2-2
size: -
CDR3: CASIRQGANTGELFF
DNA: TGTGCCAGTATTAGGCAGGGGGCAAACACCGGGGAGCTGTTTTTT

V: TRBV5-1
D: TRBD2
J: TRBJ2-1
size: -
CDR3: CASSPGGQDEQFF
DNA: TGCGCCAGCAGCCCGGGGGGGCAGGATGAGCAGTTCTTC

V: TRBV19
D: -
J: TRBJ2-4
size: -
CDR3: CASSISNKNIQYF
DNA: TGTGCCAGTAGTATCTCCAACAAAAACATTCAGTACTTC

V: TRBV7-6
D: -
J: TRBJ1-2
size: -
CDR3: CASSADRDYGYTF
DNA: TGTGCCAGCAGCGCGGACAGAGACTATGGCTACACCTTC

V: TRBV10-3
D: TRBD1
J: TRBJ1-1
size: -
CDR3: CAIKVGRGQEGYTEAFF
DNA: TGTGCCATCAAGGTTGGCAGGGGGCAGGAGGGGTACACTGAAGCTTTCTTT

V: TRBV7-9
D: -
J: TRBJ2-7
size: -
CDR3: CASSLVTGSYEQYF
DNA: TGTGCCAGCAGCTTAGTTACAGGCAGCTACGAGCAGTACTTC

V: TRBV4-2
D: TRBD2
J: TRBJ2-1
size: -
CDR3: CASSLLGTSGRYNEQFF
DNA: TGTGCCAGCAGCCTCCTAGGGACTAGCGGGCGGTACAATGAGCAGTTCTTC

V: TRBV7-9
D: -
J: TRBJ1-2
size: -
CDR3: CASSPGAGGADTF
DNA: TGTGCCAGCAGCCCAGGGGCTGGCGGTGCGGACACCTTC

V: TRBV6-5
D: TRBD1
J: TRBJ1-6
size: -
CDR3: CASSYFDRGSPLHF
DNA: TGTGCCAGCAGTTACTTCGACAGGGGATCACCCCTCCACTTT

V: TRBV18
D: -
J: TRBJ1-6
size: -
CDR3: CASSPPRSGTRDSPLHF
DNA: TGTGCCAGCTCACCACCCCGCAGTGGGACCCGTGATTCACCCCTCCACTTT

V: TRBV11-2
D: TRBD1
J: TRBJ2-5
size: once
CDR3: CASSMGTGGGETQYF
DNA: TGTGCCAGCAGCATGGGGACAGGGGGCGGGGAGACCCAGTACTTC

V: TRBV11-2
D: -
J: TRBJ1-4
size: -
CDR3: CASSHLGQEKLFF
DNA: TGTGCCAGCAGCCACCTTGGACAGGAAAAACTGTTTTTT

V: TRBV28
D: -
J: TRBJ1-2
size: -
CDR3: CASSLTGMDYGYTF
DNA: TGTGCCAGCAGTCTAACAGGGATGGACTATGGCTACACCTTC

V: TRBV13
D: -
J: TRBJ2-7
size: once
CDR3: CASSSALGRVGEQYF
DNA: TGTGCCAGCAGCTCCGCCCTGGGTAGGGTTGGGGAGCAGTACTTC

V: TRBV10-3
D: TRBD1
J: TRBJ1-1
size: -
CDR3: CAIRGQGASTEAFF
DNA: TGTGCCATCAGGGGACAGGGGGCGTCCACTGAAGCTTTCTTT

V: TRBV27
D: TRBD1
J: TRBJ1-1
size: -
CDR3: CASSLAGGYTEAFF
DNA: TGTGCCAGCAGTTTAGCAGGGGGGTACACTGAAGCTTTCTTT

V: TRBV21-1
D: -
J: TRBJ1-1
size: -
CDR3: CASSEETGTANTEAFF
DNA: TGTGCCAGCAGCGAAGAGACAGGGACCGCTAACACTGAAGCTTTCTTT

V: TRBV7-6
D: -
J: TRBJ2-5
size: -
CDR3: CASSLGLRETQYF
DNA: TGTGCCAGCAGCTTAGGCCTCAGGGAGACCCAGTACTTC

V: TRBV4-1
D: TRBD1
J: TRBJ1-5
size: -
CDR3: CASSLRQGVQPQHF
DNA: TGCGCCAGCAGCCTGAGACAGGGTGTTCAGCCCCAGCATTTT

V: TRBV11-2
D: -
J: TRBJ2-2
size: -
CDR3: CASSLQGAGELFF
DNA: TGTGCCAGCAGCTTGCAGGGTGCCGGGGAGCTGTTTTTT

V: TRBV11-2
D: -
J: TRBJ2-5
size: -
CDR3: CASSLFSGNSGETQYF
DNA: TGTGCCAGCAGCTTATTTTCAGGAAATTCGGGAGAGACCCAGTACTTC

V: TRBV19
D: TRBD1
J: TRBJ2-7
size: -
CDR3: CASSTRTGHQSYEQYF
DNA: TGTGCCAGTAGCACTCGGACAGGGCACCAATCCTACGAGCAGTACTTC

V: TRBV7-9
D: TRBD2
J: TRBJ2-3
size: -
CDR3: CASRRGTSGTDTQYF
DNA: TGTGCCAGCAGGCGAGGGACTAGCGGAACAGATACGCAGTATTTT